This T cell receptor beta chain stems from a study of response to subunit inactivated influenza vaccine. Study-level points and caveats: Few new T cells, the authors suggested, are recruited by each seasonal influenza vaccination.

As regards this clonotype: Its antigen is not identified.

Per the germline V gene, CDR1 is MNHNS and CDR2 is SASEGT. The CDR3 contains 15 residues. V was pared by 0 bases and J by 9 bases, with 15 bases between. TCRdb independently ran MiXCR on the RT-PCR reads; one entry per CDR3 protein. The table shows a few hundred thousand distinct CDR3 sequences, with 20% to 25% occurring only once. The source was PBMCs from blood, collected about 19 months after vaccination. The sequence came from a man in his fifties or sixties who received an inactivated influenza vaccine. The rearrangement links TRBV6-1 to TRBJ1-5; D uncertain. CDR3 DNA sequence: TGTGCCAGCAGTGAAGCTCGTCGGGAAGGTAGGCCCCAGCATTTT. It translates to CASSEARREGRPQHF.